This is a list of T cell receptor beta chains from one sample in a study of T cells in Graves' hyperthyroidism and ophthalmopathy. A single record per CDR3 protein comes from TCRdb applying MiXCR to the multiplex PCR reads. The sample has some 700,000 distinct CDR3 sequences; roughly a sixth are singletons. Material for sequencing was blood. These receptors all come from a man aged 45-60 years with Graves' hyperthyroidism. The CDR3 runs from the conserved cysteine through the conserved F or W. The order of the fields is V gene, CDR3 protein.

>TRBV10-3
CAISESLRSGSGVETQYF
>TRBV7-2
CASSLKWTSGGDTQYF
>TRBV5-1
CASSHQQGAGETQYF
>TRBV6-5
CASSYSGLAGDYEQYF
>TRBV14
CASSHRKVFEQFF
>TRBV6-1
CASQPSPSGVSYEQYF
>TRBV12-5
CASGLLEGPDTQYF
>TRBV7-9
CASSPQTGTYEQYF
>TRBV27
CASSFSGATYEQYF
>TRBV27
CASSPRQGPYNEQFF
>TRBV7-2
CASSLERDLTDTQYF
>TRBV3-1
CASVAGGNEQFF
>TRBV24-1
CATSERLAGVNNEQFF
>TRBV27
CASSGGTGGLHAFF
>TRBV10-3
CAISETGTETQYF
>TRBV7-6
CASSLEGGPDYEQYF
>TRBV5-1
CASSLLGRGNTGELFF
>TRBV19
CASSIDGLGPTGELFF
>TRBV12-3/TRBV12-4
CASRGNRGRDQPQHF
>TRBV13
CASSLGPQGLNTEAFF
>TRBV20-1
CSASVAGGDTGELFF
>TRBV18
CASSGRESLGNTIYF
>TRBV9
CASSALPISGNTIYF